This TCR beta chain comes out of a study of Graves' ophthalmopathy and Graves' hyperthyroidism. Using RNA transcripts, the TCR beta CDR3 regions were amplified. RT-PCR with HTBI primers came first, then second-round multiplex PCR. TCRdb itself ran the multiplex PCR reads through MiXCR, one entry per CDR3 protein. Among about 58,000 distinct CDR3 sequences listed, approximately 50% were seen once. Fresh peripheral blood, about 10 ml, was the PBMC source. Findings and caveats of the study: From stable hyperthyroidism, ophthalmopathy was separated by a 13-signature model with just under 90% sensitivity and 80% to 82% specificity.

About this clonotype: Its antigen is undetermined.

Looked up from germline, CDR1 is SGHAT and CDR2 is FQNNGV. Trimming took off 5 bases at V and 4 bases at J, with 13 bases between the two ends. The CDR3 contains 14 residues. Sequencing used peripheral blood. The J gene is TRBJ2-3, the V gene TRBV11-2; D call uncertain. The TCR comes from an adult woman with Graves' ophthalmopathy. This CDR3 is CASSITTNADTQYF. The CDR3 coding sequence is TGTGCCAGCAGCATCACCACCAACGCAGATACGCAGTATTTT.